Sequencing of this TCR beta chain was carried out in a study of T cell responses to AZD1222 COVID-19 vaccine. Overall study results and limits: Close to half of all spike-specific TCRs reportedly target regions of the variants that are unmutated. It was only after the peak T cell response that any repertoires were sampled. In a largely white British group with more females than males, clonal diversity was possibly underestimated. Spike-specific TCR breadth and depth were elevated following two AZD1222 doses.

Remarks on this clone: Its antigen is not known.

With V trimmed by 5 bases and J by 5 bases, 10 bases remained unmatched. Germline V gives CDR1 SGHVS, CDR2 FQNEAQ. The CDR3 has 16 amino acids. Libraries were prepared by immunoSEQ multiplex PCR; TCRdb keeps only in-frame clonotypes and omits some of them. This sample has 140,000 to 150,000 clones, with roughly 93% found just once. The gene calls are TRBV7-8 and TRBJ2-2, with 8 bases aligning to TRBD1. The sequences come from peripheral blood, collected on day 0 of AZD1222 vaccination. The sequence was collected from an adult in good health. This CDR3 is CASSEPYRGKTGELFF. The CDR3 DNA is TGTGCCAGCAGCGAACCCTACAGGGGGAAGACCGGGGAGCTGTTTTTT.